This passage covers 25 T cell receptor beta chains from one sample sequenced in a study of control samples from healthy donors and cancer patients. The method was immunoSEQ multiplex PCR; TCRdb's version includes in-frame clones alone and lacks a portion of them. The table records roughly 190,000 clones, 91% of them present only once. Material: blood. The receptor set was obtained from a woman aged 25 to 39 in good health.

V usage is TRBV28 and J usage is TRBJ2-1, with TRBD2 matching 9 bases. The CDR3 runs to 16 residues. Germline CDR1 is MDHEN and CDR2 is SYDVKM. V shed 3 bases and J 3 bases; nucleotides not matched to a gene: 6. This chain's CDR3 is CASSFSGGRGYNEQFF. The DNA for the CDR3 is TGTGCCAGCAGTTTTTCCGGCGGGAGGGGCTACAATGAGCAGTTCTTC.

The V call is TRBV12-3 or TRBV12-4, the J call TRBJ1-5; a possible D gene is TRBD1 (5 bases). Trimming left V 4 bases short and J 3 bases short, with 7 bases between. The CDR3 is 13 residues long. The chain's CDR3 is CASSSDNNQPQHF. CDR3 coding DNA: TGTGCCAGCAGTTCGGACAACAATCAGCCCCAGCATTTT.

The chain links TRBV7-8 to TRBJ1-5, with 7 positions matching TRBD1. V shed 5 bases, J shed 6 bases, and the junction held 4 bases outside the gene matches. CDR3 length: 13 amino acids. Germline loops: CDR1 SGHVS, CDR2 FQNEAQ. The CDR3 loop is CASSRQGGQPQHF. In nucleotides, the CDR3 is TGTGCCAGCAGCCGACAGGGCGGTCAGCCCCAGCATTTT.

With respect to this clone: Other DNA sequences in the same sample also yield this CDR3. The chain combines TRBV6-4 with TRBJ2-3; 12 nucleotides align to TRBD2. The junction had 2 bases not matched to a gene; V was cut back by 2 bases and J by 5 bases. Germline V gene sequence: CDR1 MRHNA, CDR2 SNTAGT. The CDR3 spans 15 residues. The CDR3 region is CASSDLAGGQDTQYF. CDR3 coding DNA: TGTGCCAGCAGTGACCTAGCGGGGGGGCAAGATACGCAGTATTTT.

The J gene is TRBJ1-5, the V gene TRBV30, with D hard to call. The length of the CDR3 is 13 residues. The V gene's germline CDR1 is GTSNPN and CDR2 SVGIG (reference sequence). The ends were cut back, 3 bases at V and 0 bases at J, with 6 bases in the middle. The CDR3 region is CAWSNNSNQPQHF. The DNA for the CDR3 is TGTGCCTGGAGCAACAATAGCAATCAGCCCCAGCATTTT.

In its sample, this clone was seen once. Other nucleotide sequences from this sample produce the same CDR3. V and J are TRBV28 and TRBJ1-2; D is ambiguous. V dropped 3 bases and J dropped 0 bases, with 2 bases sitting between them. Germline assignment: CDR1 MDHEN and CDR2 SYDVKM. This CDR3 has 12 residues. CDR3 nucleotide sequence: TGTGCCAGCAGTTTTTCTAACTATGGCTACACCTTC. This sequence encodes CASSFSNYGYTF.

The V and J genes are TRBV18 and TRBJ1-4; D is possibly TRBD1 (6 bases). In germline, CDR1 is KGHSH, CDR2 LQKENI. Trimming took off 2 bases at V and 5 bases at J, with 12 bases between the two ends. This CDR3 has 15 amino acids. CDR3: CASSPDRRGNEKLFF. CDR3 in DNA: TGTGCCAGCTCACCAGACAGGCGGGGGAATGAAAAACTGTTTTTT.

The chain combines TRBV11-2 with TRBJ1-6; TRBD1 is a possible D gene (6 bases). The V gene's germline CDR1 is SGHAT and CDR2 FQNNGV. The CDR3 is 15 residues long. Trimming left V 0 bases short and J 11 bases short, with 14 bases between. The CDR3 nucleotides are TGTGCCAGCAGCTTAGATCGGAGGGGGGCGGCACCCCTCCACTTT. Translating it yields CASSLDRRGAAPLHF.

This clone has just one count. DNA for the CDR3: TGTGCCAGTACCCGGACTAGCAGCACCGGGGAGCTGTTTTTT. This encodes CASTRTSSTGELFF. The gene calls are TRBV19 and TRBJ2-2, with 8 nucleotides matching TRBD2. The length of the CDR3 is 14 residues. J was trimmed by 4 bases and V by 7 bases; bases with no gene match: 5. CDR1 is LNHDA, CDR2 SQIVND, per germline (reference sequence).

The rearrangement joins TRBV11-1 to TRBJ2-7; TRBD2 might be the D (5 bases). The CDR3 is 13 amino acids. The germline V gene encodes CDR1 SGHAT and CDR2 FQDESV (reference sequence). With 0 bases removed from V and 6 bases from J, the gap between germline ends came to 9 bases. The CDR3 sequence: CASSLATSSEQYF. The DNA of the CDR3 is TGTGCCAGCAGCTTAGCCACTAGTTCCGAGCAGTACTTC. Variable domain in full (rest from reference TRBV11-1 and TRBJ2-7): EAEVAQSPRYKITEKSQAVAFWCDPISGHATLYWYRQILGQGPELLVQFQDESVVDDSQLPKDRFSAERLKGVDSTLKIQPAELGDSAMYLCASSLATSSEQYFGPGTRLTVT.

Worth noting for this clone: Other DNA sequences within the sample encode an identical CDR3. The V and J genes are TRBV6-5 and TRBJ1-5, with 10 bases that match TRBD1. The CDR3 has 15 residues. With 5 bases clipped from V and 1 base from J, the junction kept 2 bases outside the gene matches. CDR1 is MNHEY and CDR2 is SVGAGI in the germline V gene. The CDR3 DNA sequence: TGTGCCAGCAGTCGGGACAGGGGAAGCAATCAGCCCCAGCATTTT. Its protein is CASSRDRGSNQPQHF.

CDR3 region: CASRNRDGSYEQYF. DNA of the CDR3: TGTGCCAGCAGGAACCGGGACGGATCCTACGAGCAGTACTTC. The gene calls are TRBV7-2 and TRBJ2-7; D possibly uses TRBD1 or TRBD2 (5 bases each). CDR1 and CDR2 from the germline V gene are SGHTA and FQGNSA. The CDR3 length is 14 residues. Trimming pared 6 bases from V and 1 base from J, leaving 13 bases between. Drawing the rest from reference TRBV7-2 and TRBJ2-7, the complete variable domain is GAGVSQSPSNKVTEKGKDVELRCDPISGHTALYWYRQSLGQGLEFLIYFQGNSAPDKSGLPSDRFSAERTGGSVSTLTIQRTQQEDSAVYLCASRNRDGSYEQYFGPGTRLTVT.

This clone has only one observation. The V call is TRBV7-6, the J call TRBJ1-4, with D maybe TRBD1 (6 bases). The CDR3 totals 15 residues. Trimming stripped 5 bases from V and 0 bases from J, with 10 bases between. Per the germline V gene, CDR1 is SGHVS and CDR2 is FNYEAQ. CDR3 bases: TGTGCCAGCAGCCCCAACAGGGCAACTAATGAAAAACTGTTTTTT. Translated: CASSPNRATNEKLFF. The full variable domain, rest sourced from reference TRBV7-6 and TRBJ1-4, is GAGVSQSPRYKVTKRGQDVALRCDPISGHVSLYWYRQALGQGPEFLTYFNYEAQQDKSGLPNDRFSAERPEGSISTLTIQRTEQRDSAMYRCASSPNRATNEKLFFGSGTQLSVL.

This rearrangement joins TRBV9 to TRBJ2-3; 9 positions agree with TRBD2. The CDR3 covers 15 residues. Germline-derived CDR1 and CDR2 are SGDLS and YYNGEE. V shed 2 bases and J 1 base; nucleotides not matched to a gene: 2. The CDR3 loop is CASSVRGGGTDTQYF. As DNA, the CDR3 is TGTGCCAGCAGCGTCCGCGGGGGGGGCACAGATACGCAGTATTTT.

The genes are TRBV9 and TRBJ2-1, with a possible D match to TRBD1 (6 bases). Trimming cost V 3 bases and J 9 bases, with 10 bases left between them. CDR3 length equals 12 residues. Germline loops: CDR1 SGDLS, CDR2 YYNGEE. CDR3 sequence (DNA): TGTGCCAGCAGCGAACAGGGTCTTGAGCAGTTCTTC. It codes for CASSEQGLEQFF.

This clone was observed a few times. The sample carries other DNA sequences with the same CDR3. The V gene is TRBV19, the J gene TRBJ1-5; no clear D gene. V was pared by 2 bases and J by 0 bases, with 5 bases between. Germline CDR1 LNHDA, CDR2 SQIVND (reference sequence). The CDR3 sequence is 14 residues long. This chain's CDR3 is CASSIRDSNQPQHF. CDR3 nucleotides: TGTGCCAGTAGTATACGGGATAGCAATCAGCCCCAGCATTTT.

The chain has TRBV5-4 and TRBJ2-5, with 7 bases matching TRBD1. From germline, CDR1 is SGHNT and CDR2 YYREEE (reference sequence). This CDR3 has 15 amino acids. V shed 1 base, J shed 2 bases, and the junction held 5 bases outside the gene matches. The CDR3 DNA sequence: TGTGCCAGCAGCTTGCAGGGACAGCTACAAGAGACCCAGTACTTC. Translated, it gives CASSLQGQLQETQYF.

The rearrangement uses TRBV15 and TRBJ2-1; TRBD2 matches at 7 bases. V lost 1 base to trimming and J lost 4 bases; unmatched junction nucleotides: 4. Germline V lookup: CDR1 LNHNV, CDR2 YYDKDF (reference sequence). There are 15 residues in the CDR3. Written as DNA, the CDR3 is TGTGCCACCAGCAGAGGGTCTAGCGGTTACAATGAGCAGTTCTTC. This codes for CATSRGSSGYNEQFF. Based on the CDR3 plus reference TRBV15 and TRBJ2-1, the full variable domain is DAMVIQNPRYQVTQFGKPVTLSCSQTLNHNVMYWYQQKSSQAPKLLFHYYDKDFNNEADTPDNFQSRRPNTSFCFLDIRSPGLGDTAMYLCATSRGSSGYNEQFFGPGTRLTVL.

Concerning this clone: Different DNA sequences within this sample yield the same CDR3. This chain uses TRBV6-5 with TRBJ2-7; 7 bases line up with TRBD1. Germline values: CDR1 MNHEY, CDR2 SVGAGI. This CDR3 comprises 14 residues. The V and J ends lost 2 bases and 3 bases, in that order; junction bases with no gene match: 4. In DNA, the CDR3 is TGTGCCAGCAGTTACAGCAGGGGGAGCTACGAGCAGTACTTC. Protein: CASSYSRGSYEQYF.

This clone appeared a single time. The V gene is TRBV10-2, the J gene TRBJ2-7; D could derive from TRBD1 or TRBD2 (5 bases each). CDR1 and CDR2 (germline): WSHSY, SAAADI. The CDR3 sequence is 13 residues long. The V end lost 6 bases, the J end lost 2 bases, and 11 bases lay between the germline ends. The CDR3 region has the DNA TGCGCCAGCAGGAGGGACGGGACCTACGAGCAGTACTTC. Translated: CASRRDGTYEQYF.

The CDR3 protein is CASRQGLAGVYEQYF. The CDR3 nucleotides are TGTGCCAGCAGACAGGGACTAGCGGGGGTCTACGAGCAGTACTTC. The rearrangement links TRBV6-5 to TRBJ2-7; 14 bases are a match to TRBD2. The CDR3 spans 15 residues. The germline V gene has CDR1 MNHEY and CDR2 SVGAGI. V was clipped by 6 bases and J by 3 bases; unmatched bases: 4.

This clone came up a few times. The CDR3 carries no conserved terminal phenylalanine or tryptophan, so it likely arises from a read error. Because the CDR3's place on the DNA is in doubt, the DNA is left out and the CDR3 is given as listed by TCRdb. V usage is TRBV9 and J usage is TRBJ1-1; TRBD1 was called by the table and not checked on the DNA. The germline V gene encodes CDR1 SGDLS and CDR2 YYNGEE. Both ends counted, the CDR3 spans 9 residues. The CDR3 protein is CASSVGTGE.

The rearrangement joins TRBV12-5 to TRBJ2-7; D not certain. Per germline, CDR1 LGHNT and CDR2 FRNRAP. The CDR3 extends over 11 amino acids. Between the trimmed V and J ends, which lost 6 bases and 2 bases, there was a span of 5 bases. CDR3 bases: TGTGCTAGTGGAGACACCTACGAGCAGTACTTC. Residues: CASGDTYEQYF. The full variable domain, with the rest looked up from reference TRBV12-5 and TRBJ2-7, is DARVTQTPRHKVTEMGQEVTMRCQPILGHNTVFWYRQTMMQGLELLAYFRNRAPLDDSGMPKDRFSAEMPDATLATLKIQPSEPRDSAVYFCASGDTYEQYFGPGTRLTVT.

The V and J genes are TRBV6-1 and TRBJ2-7; D is undetermined. Germline loops: CDR1 MNHNS, CDR2 SASEGT. The V end lost 2 bases, the J end lost 0 bases, and 8 bases lay between the germline ends. The CDR3 loop spans 14 amino acids. DNA for the CDR3: TGTGCCAGCAGTGAATCATTAGACTCCTACGAGCAGTACTTC. Translated: CASSESLDSYEQYF.

In regard to this clone: At one of its ends the junction is not consistent with the germline gene, which may arise from a read error. This chain links TRBV28 with TRBJ2-7, with D perhaps TRBD2 (5 bases). The CDR3 sequence is 11 residues long. CDR1 is MDHEN and CDR2 is SYDVKM in the germline V gene. The CDR3 here is CASSASRAPLF. Written as DNA, the CDR3 is TGTGCCAGCAGTGCTTCGCGGGCCCCCCTCTTC.